Presented here are 25 T cell receptor beta chains from one specimen sequenced in a study of control samples from healthy donors and cancer patients. Repertoires were generated with immunoSEQ multiplex PCR, while TCRdb's copy carries only in-frame clones and drops some. Recorded here are about 200,000 clones; the top ten clones represent roughly 2%. Material: blood. Receptors were obtained from a woman in her twenties or thirties in good health.

CDR3: CAWSTPESASSYNSPLHF. The CDR3 nucleotides are TGTGCCTGGAGTACCCCCGAGAGCGCGAGCTCCTATAATTCACCCCTCCACTTT. The chain recombines TRBV30 with TRBJ1-6; the D is unclear. V was pared by 2 bases and J by 0 bases, with 17 bases between. CDR3 length equals 18 residues. Germline CDR1 GTSNPN, CDR2 SVGIG (reference sequence).

This chain uses TRBV11-2 with TRBJ1-1; unclear D gene. Trimming left V 1 base short and J 7 bases short, with 7 bases between. The CDR3 extends over 12 amino acids. Germline V gene sequence: CDR1 SGHAT, CDR2 FQNNGV. The CDR3 sequence: CASSLGPVEAFF. CDR3 nucleotides: TGTGCCAGCAGCTTAGGGCCAGTTGAAGCTTTCTTT.

The chain links TRBV19 to TRBJ1-2; a possible D gene is TRBD1 (5 bases). The germline V gene has CDR1 LNHDA and CDR2 SQIVND (reference sequence). This CDR3 comprises 16 residues. V shed 5 bases and J shed 3 bases, with 19 bases lying between them. The CDR3 DNA sequence: TGTGCCAGTAGTCCCTACCTGGGCAGGGAGTACTATGGCTACACCTTC. This encodes CASSPYLGREYYGYTF.

The chain links TRBV6-1 to TRBJ1-2, with 7 bases fitting TRBD1. The CDR3 has 18 residues. The germline gives CDR1 MNHNS, CDR2 SASEGT. V was clipped by 0 bases and J by 8 bases; unmatched bases: 18. CDR3 sequence (DNA): TGTGCCAGCAGTGAAGCGTTGGGGCCTCGGAGGACAGGCGGAGGCTACACCTTC. The encoded protein is CASSEALGPRRTGGGYTF.

The V gene is TRBV27, the J gene TRBJ2-1; D might be TRBD1 (6 bases). This CDR3 is built from 15 residues. In germline, CDR1 is MNHEY, CDR2 SMNVEV (reference sequence). The V end was cut by 2 bases, the J end by 4 bases, with 12 bases between. In DNA, the CDR3 is TGTGCCAGCAGTTTAGGACAGTTTCTATACAATGAGCAGTTCTTC. It encodes CASSLGQFLYNEQFF.

This chain joins TRBV4-1 and TRBJ2-3, with 8 bases aligning to TRBD2. V gave up 6 bases and J gave up 3 bases; unmatched junction bases: 5. Germline-derived CDR1 and CDR2 are MGHRA and YSYEKL. The CDR3 contains 14 residues. CDR3 sequence reads: CASRERGGTDTQYF. The DNA of the CDR3 is TGCGCCAGCAGGGAACGGGGGGGGACAGATACGCAGTATTTT.

The chain joins TRBV29-1 to TRBJ1-5; the D gene is possibly TRBD1 (6 bases). The length of the CDR3 is 16 residues. The germline V gene encodes CDR1 SQVTM and CDR2 ANQGSEA. V lost 7 bases to trimming and J lost 4 bases, with 23 bases between them. CDR3 sequence: CSATGGPMDLNQPQHF. CDR3 coding DNA: TGCAGCGCCACGGGGGGGCCCATGGACCTGAATCAGCCCCAGCATTTT.

The rearrangement links TRBV7-8 to TRBJ1-1; D remains unclear. The CDR3 extends over 13 amino acids. CDR1 SGHVS and CDR2 FQNEAQ come from the germline V gene. V lost 3 bases and J lost 4, with 9 bases in between. CDR3 residues: CASSLGMGTEAFF. The CDR3 region has the DNA TGTGCCAGCAGCTTGGGGATGGGCACTGAAGCTTTCTTT.

For the CDR3, the DNA is TGTGCCAGCAGTTTGGCCACCTACGAGCAGTACTTC. This sequence encodes CASSLATYEQYF. The chain employs TRBV12-3 or TRBV12-4 and TRBJ2-7, with D unclear. The germline V and J ends were trimmed by 3 bases and 2 bases, with 5 bases remaining between them. The CDR3 has 12 residues.

For this clone: The same CDR3 is also encoded by other DNA sequences in this sample. The chain joins TRBV6-5 to TRBJ1-5, with 7 nucleotides matching TRBD1. Germline values: CDR1 MNHEY, CDR2 SVGAGI. V shed 6 bases and J 4 bases; nucleotides not matched to a gene: 3. The CDR3 consists of 13 residues. The CDR3, as DNA: TGTGCCAGCAGGAGGACAGGTAATCAGCCCCAGCATTTT. As protein: CASRRTGNQPQHF.

This chain links TRBV5-6 with TRBJ1-2; D gene ambiguous. The CDR3 is made up of 12 amino acids. The V and J ends lost 0 bases and 4 bases respectively, with 4 bases between them. The germline gives CDR1 SGHDT, CDR2 YYEEEE. The CDR3: CASSLGTYGYTF. The CDR3, as DNA: TGTGCCAGCAGCTTGGGAACCTATGGCTACACCTTC.

The rearrangement joins TRBV4-1 to TRBJ1-5; the D gene is possibly TRBD1 (5 bases). The length of the CDR3 is 16 residues. CDR1 MGHRA and CDR2 YSYEKL come from the germline V gene. Trimming cost V 4 bases and J 3 bases, with 16 bases left between them. The CDR3: CASSRITGTNNQPQHF. The CDR3 DNA reads TGCGCCAGCAGCCGAATTACTGGGACGAACAATCAGCCCCAGCATTTT.

The CDR3 here is CASSEYRLAGYTDTQYF. CDR3 bases: TGTGCCAGCAGTGAATACCGACTAGCGGGATACACAGATACGCAGTATTTT. The rearrangement joins TRBV25-1 to TRBJ2-3; 11 nucleotides match TRBD2. The CDR3 extends over 17 amino acids. The trim removed 0 bases at V and 2 bases at J, leaving 4 bases unmatched. Germline CDR1 and CDR2: MGHDK and SYGVNS. The full variable domain, in which reference TRBV25-1 and TRBJ2-3 provide the parts outside the CDR3, is EADIYQTPRYLVIGTGKKITLECSQTMGHDKMYWYQQDPGMELHLIHYSYGVNSTEKGDLSSESTVSRIRTEHFPLTLESARPSHTSQYLCASSEYRLAGYTDTQYFGPGTRLTVL.

This chain links TRBV27 with TRBJ2-1, with D possibly being TRBD1 (5 bases). This CDR3 spans 15 amino acids. The V gene lost 5 bases and the J gene lost 2 bases, with 13 bases spanning the gap. Germline CDR1 reads MNHEY; CDR2 reads SMNVEV (reference sequence). The CDR3 spells CASSPDSVTYNEQFF. The CDR3 DNA follows: TGTGCCAGCAGTCCTGACAGCGTAACCTACAATGAGCAGTTCTTC.

The chain combines TRBV24-1 with TRBJ2-3, with unresolved D. The CDR3 totals 15 residues. Looked up from germline, CDR1 is KGHDR and CDR2 is SFDVKD. V lost 2 bases, J lost 3 bases, and 11 bases lay in between. CDR3: CATSDWKKGTDTQYF. DNA of the CDR3: TGTGCCACCAGTGATTGGAAAAAGGGAACAGATACGCAGTATTTT.

The chain combines TRBV2 with TRBJ1-4; maybe TRBD1 (6 bases). CDR1 is SNHLY, CDR2 FYNNEI, per germline. CDR3 length: 15 amino acids. V lost 4 bases, J lost 0 bases, and 9 bases lay in between. CDR3 nucleotide sequence: TGTGCCAGCAGTGGACAGGCACCAACTAATGAAAAACTGTTTTTT. Its translation: CASSGQAPTNEKLFF.

This rearrangement joins TRBV6-2 or TRBV6-3 to TRBJ2-7; the D gene could be TRBD1 or TRBD2 (5 bases each). Trimming removed 4 bases from V and 3 bases from J, with 16 bases in between. There are 15 residues in the CDR3. CDR1 MNHEY and CDR2 SVGEGT come from the germline V gene. The CDR3 loop reads CASSWAMGVGYEQYF. The CDR3 DNA follows: TGTGCCAGCAGTTGGGCCATGGGGGTCGGCTACGAGCAGTACTTC.

The chain links TRBV7-9 to TRBJ1-5; possibly TRBD1 for D (6 bases). The germline V gene has CDR1 SEHNR and CDR2 FQNEAQ (reference sequence). The CDR3 is 17 amino acids. V lost 5 bases to trimming and J lost 2 bases, with 19 bases between them. CDR3 amino acids: CASSPARRGAGNQPQHF. The CDR3 coding sequence is TGTGCCAGCAGCCCAGCAAGGCGGGGGGCCGGCAATCAGCCCCAGCATTTT.

The chain combines TRBV4-1 with TRBJ2-5, with unresolved D. Trimming stripped 0 bases from V and 5 bases from J, with 7 bases between. Germline V gives CDR1 MGHRA, CDR2 YSYEKL. The CDR3 consists of 13 residues. CDR3 residues: CASSQDPGETQYF. The CDR3 coding sequence is TGCGCCAGCAGCCAAGATCCCGGGGAGACCCAGTACTTC.

The chain couples TRBV5-1 to TRBJ2-3, with a possible D match to TRBD2 (5 bases). CDR1 is SGHRS, CDR2 YFSETQ, per germline. The CDR3 is 15 amino acids. Trimming took 0 bases from V and 1 from J, leaving 9 bases between them. CDR3 DNA sequence: TGCGCCAGCAGCTTGGGAGCGGTGGGCACAGATACGCAGTATTTT. This sequence encodes CASSLGAVGTDTQYF.

The chain couples TRBV7-9 to TRBJ1-4; 10 bases agree with TRBD1. Germline loops: CDR1 SEHNR, CDR2 FQNEAQ (reference sequence). V was pared by 4 bases and J by 4 bases, with 9 bases of the junction left unmatched. There are 17 residues in the CDR3. Here the CDR3 reads CASSSRDRGLNNEKLFF. For the CDR3, the DNA is TGTGCCAGCAGCTCCCGAGACAGGGGGCTGAATAATGAAAAACTGTTTTTT.

The CDR3 here is CAWSVRQGANTGELFF. CDR3 nucleotides: TGTGCCTGGAGTGTACGCCAGGGGGCAAACACCGGGGAGCTGTTTTTT. V is TRBV30 and J is TRBJ2-2, with 8 bases fitting TRBD1. The germline V gene has CDR1 GTSNPN and CDR2 SVGIG (reference sequence). The CDR3 has 16 amino acids. The J segment lost 2 bases and the V segment lost 0 bases, leaving 5 bases of the junction unmatched.

The V gene is TRBV7-9, the J gene TRBJ1-2, with D perhaps matching TRBD1 (6 bases). The CDR3 is made up of 14 amino acids. In germline, CDR1 is SEHNR, CDR2 FQNEAQ (reference sequence). V lost 3 bases, J lost 4 bases, and 12 bases lay in between. Written as DNA, the CDR3 is TGTGCCAGCAGCTTTATGGACAGTATCTATGGCTACACCTTC. Translating gives CASSFMDSIYGYTF.

Regarding this clone: The sample holds other DNA sequences that translate to the same CDR3. V gene TRBV18 combines with J gene TRBJ1-5, with D unclear. Trimming took 0 bases from V and 4 from J, leaving 4 bases between them. Germline CDR1 is KGHSH and CDR2 is LQKENI. This CDR3 is built from 13 residues. The chain's CDR3 is CASSPPGNQPQHF. CDR3 nucleotide sequence: TGTGCCAGCTCACCACCAGGTAATCAGCCCCAGCATTTT. The variable domain in full, with the rest retrieved from reference TRBV18 and TRBJ1-5, is NAGVMQNPRHLVRRRGQEARLRCSPMKGHSHVYWYRQLPEEGLKFMVYLQKENIIDESGMPKERFSAEFPKEGPSILRIQQVVRGDSAAYFCASSPPGNQPQHFGDGTRLSIL.

The chain has TRBV11-2 and TRBJ1-6, with 7 positions matching TRBD1. The CDR3 spans 15 residues. V was clipped by 5 bases and J by 12 bases; unmatched bases: 13. In germline, CDR1 is SGHAT, CDR2 FQNNGV. DNA for the CDR3: TGTGCCAGCAGCACTTTCAGACAGGGATCAGGACCCCTCCACTTT. It is translated as CASSTFRQGSGPLHF.